These 14 T cell receptor beta chains share one sample of origin, sequenced in a study of cytotoxic CD8 clonotypes in ibrutinib-treated CLL. Profiling relied on immunoSEQ multiplex PCR, and the TCRdb table lists in-frame clones only, not all of them. The table lists about 130,000 clones, 79% of them singletons, with around 13% in the top ten. The sequencing here drew on PBMCs, taken after 12 months of ibrutinib treatment. Receptor source: a human donor with chronic lymphocytic leukemia.

The CDR3 nucleotides read TGTGCCAGCAGCTTTGGGGGAAACACCATATATTTT. Protein product: CASSFGGNTIYF. J is TRBJ1-3 and V is TRBV5-6, with no clear D. The V end lost 2 bases, the J end lost 4 bases, and 4 bases lay between the germline ends. The CDR3 covers 12 residues. Germline lookup yields CDR1 SGHDT and CDR2 YYEEEE.

The rearrangement uses TRBV6-1 and TRBJ2-7; the D is unclear. The CDR3 has 13 amino acids. The V end lost 10 bases, the J end lost 1 base, and 14 bases lay between the germline ends. Per the germline V gene, CDR1 is MNHNS and CDR2 is SASEGT. CDR3 in amino acids: CATPSELSYEQYF. For the CDR3, the DNA is TGTGCCACACCTTCGGAATTATCCTACGAGCAGTACTTC.

This clone was found once. The genes are TRBV15 and TRBJ2-7; no clear D gene. This CDR3 has 14 residues. Germline assignment: CDR1 LNHNV and CDR2 YYDKDF (reference sequence). V gave up 5 bases and J gave up 0 bases, with 11 bases separating them. CDR3 coding DNA: TGTGCCACCAGCCCACAAAGGAGCTCCTACGAGCAGTACTTC. This sequence encodes CATSPQRSSYEQYF.

This sequence joins TRBV11-2 and TRBJ1-4; D call uncertain. CDR1 and CDR2 (germline): SGHAT, FQNNGV. The V end was cut by 0 bases, the J end by 10 bases, with 6 bases between. The length of the CDR3 is 12 residues. This CDR3 reads CASSLEDGKLFF. The CDR3 DNA is TGTGCCAGCAGCTTAGAGGACGGAAAACTGTTTTTT.

The V gene is TRBV7-3, the J gene TRBJ2-5; 15 nucleotides line up with TRBD2. CDR1 and CDR2 from the germline V gene are SGHTA and FQGTGA. J gave up 4 bases and V 5 bases, and 2 bases lay outside the gene matches. The CDR3 spans 15 residues. As DNA, the CDR3 is TGTGCCAGCAGCACGGGACTAGCGGGAGGAGAGACCCAGTACTTC. Its translation is CASSTGLAGGETQYF.

The chain employs TRBV30 and TRBJ2-6; 7 bases align to TRBD1. CDR1 GTSNPN and CDR2 SVGIG come from the germline V gene (reference sequence). CDR3 length: 18 amino acids. The ends lost 1 base at V and 2 bases at J; junction bases unmatched: 11. CDR3 residues: CAWSGWDSDEAGANVLTF. The DNA of the CDR3 is TGTGCCTGGAGTGGATGGGACAGCGACGAGGCTGGGGCCAACGTCCTGACTTTC.

This clone was detected only once. The chain has TRBV19 and TRBJ2-1; TRBD2 aligns across 12 bases. V gave up 3 bases and J gave up 1 base; unmatched junction bases: 7. The CDR3 has 18 amino acids. The V gene's germline CDR1 is LNHDA and CDR2 SQIVND (reference sequence). The CDR3 region has the DNA TGTGCCAGTAGTATGGCGGGACTAGCGGGCTATTCCTACAATGAGCAGTTCTTC. This gives the protein CASSMAGLAGYSYNEQFF.

This sequence joins TRBV27 and TRBJ2-7; 9 bases match TRBD1. The CDR3 is 14 amino acids. Germline CDR1 MNHEY, CDR2 SMNVEV (reference sequence). The V and J ends lost 2 bases and 2 bases, in that order; junction bases with no gene match: 1. This CDR3 is CASSLDRGAYEQYF. CDR3 DNA: TGTGCCAGCAGTTTAGACAGGGGGGCCTACGAGCAGTACTTC.

The chain couples TRBV6-6 to TRBJ2-1; D is uncertain. The CDR3 spans 13 residues. V lost 7 bases and J 0 bases, leaving 7 bases between the germline ends. From germline, CDR1 is MNHNY and CDR2 SVGAGI (reference sequence). CDR3 nucleotide sequence: TGTGCCAGCACCGGTTACTCCTACAATGAGCAGTTCTTC. Residues: CASTGYSYNEQFF.

The genes are TRBV5-1 and TRBJ2-1, with 9 bases identical to TRBD2. The V gene's germline CDR1 is SGHRS and CDR2 YFSETQ. Trimming took 4 bases from V and 7 from J; bases not matched to a gene: 12. CDR3 length: 16 residues. Here the CDR3 DNA reads TGCGCCAGCAGCCCTCCGGATGCGGGAGGGCCAAATGAGCAGTTCTTC. Its translation: CASSPPDAGGPNEQFF.

This clone has just a few counts. This chain joins TRBV5-4 and TRBJ2-2, with D perhaps TRBD2 (5 bases). Germline V gene lookup returns CDR1 SGHNT and CDR2 YYREEE (reference sequence). This CDR3 has 13 residues. V was pared by 3 bases and J by 6 bases, with 9 bases between. The CDR3, as DNA: TGTGCCAGCAGCTCGCCCGGGGCCGGGGAGCTGTTTTTT. Residues: CASSSPGAGELFF.

The chain is built from TRBV28 and TRBJ2-7; no firm D call. The germline CDR1 and CDR2 sequences are MDHEN and SYDVKM. The V gene lost 4 bases and the J gene lost 2 bases, with 6 bases spanning the gap. This CDR3 is 12 amino acids long. The CDR3 sequence: CASSSQTYEQYF. The CDR3 region has the DNA TGTGCCAGCAGTTCTCAGACCTACGAGCAGTACTTC.

The J gene is TRBJ2-7, the V gene TRBV5-1, with 11 bases matching TRBD2. CDR1 is SGHRS and CDR2 is YFSETQ in the germline V gene. The CDR3 totals 15 residues. The junction had 3 bases not matched to a gene; V was cut back by 1 base and J by 3 bases. CDR3 protein: CASSLRLAGRYEQYF. The CDR3 DNA reads TGCGCCAGCAGCTTGCGACTAGCGGGACGCTACGAGCAGTACTTC.

V and J are TRBV4-2 and TRBJ2-7; D is ambiguous. The V end was cut by 3 bases, the J end by 1 base, with 4 bases between. Germline V CDR1 and CDR2: LGHNA, YNFKEQ. The CDR3 consists of 12 residues. CDR3 nucleotide sequence: TGTGCCAGCAGCCATCCTTCCTACGAGCAGTACTTC. It specifies CASSHPSYEQYF.